This T cell receptor (beta chain) is from a study of blood T cell repertoires in COVID-19 (dated by TCRdb to the early 2020s). As for the study more broadly: Samples covering the acute and convalescent phases of COVID-19 were provided by collaborators in the United States, Italy and Spain. The prospective study material was composed of cDNA or gDNA derived from T cells, B-cell-depleted T cells, or PBMCs. Subjects who had been exposed to COVID-19, were actively infected with it, or had recovered from it provided the deeply sampled blood TCRbeta repertoires that made up the dataset. The repertoires were released in a freely available public database meant as a resource for research on the immune response to SARS-CoV-2. The samples were drawn from two sources: the first 160 participants of the ongoing ImmuneRACE study, and fewer than 1,500 subjects contributed by 6 global collaborators. The sample metadata nearly always contained a de-identified subject ID, COVID-19 status, age in years and sex. Where available, HLA class I and class II types were taken from metadata supplied by the sample provider and were not determined by assay-based typing.

Note on this clone: It lacks a known antigen. No base-level quality is on record; no much larger clone is a single base apart.

The germline V and J ends show losses of 0 bases and 5 bases respectively, and no gene match explains 8 bases of the junction. The CDR3 contains 16 residues, cysteine and phenylalanine counted. The DNA shown is the 48-base CDR3, in frame from base 1. The germline V gene sets CDR1 to MGHRA and CDR2 to YSYEKL. The immunoSEQ Assay, a bias-controlled multiplex PCR, was used to amplify TCRbeta CDR3 regions from genomic DNA. The source study handled its data this way. Within the assay, amplification of reference gene primers was used to estimate how many nucleated cells each sample contained. To quantify the absolute abundance of each unique TCRbeta CDR3 rearrangement, sequence reads were collapsed and filtered. For each sample, productive Simpson clonality was calculated as the square root of Simpson's diversity index across productive rearrangements. Drawn from immuneACCESS, this table holds only the in-frame rearrangements with V and J called that TCRdb kept. Clones are partly lost; checked studies trace under half to an unresolved V gene and leave the rest unexplained. Clone size and the V and J calls come from that table; the DNA yielded D and trimming. This sample is represented by about 90,000 clones; roughly 86% of them were singletons. The ten top clones hold about 18% of the sample.

Results the study describes overall, beyond this receptor: The amount of clinical and demographic metadata varied by source and participant and was provided uncurated.

Collaborating institutions collected whole blood in K2EDTA tubes following their own protocols. For TCRbeta analysis, collaborators shipped samples as frozen whole blood, isolated PBMCs, or DNA extracted from either of those sample types. The chain couples TRBV4-1 to TRBJ2-3; TRBD2 aligns with 7 central bases. Sequenced input: peripheral blood. This TCR was recovered from a human donor in a cohort sampled during active COVID-19. The CDR3 region: CASSQDPAGRLDTQYF. The base sequence is TGCGCCAGCAGCCAAGACCCAGCGGGGAGGCTAGATACGCAGTATTTT.